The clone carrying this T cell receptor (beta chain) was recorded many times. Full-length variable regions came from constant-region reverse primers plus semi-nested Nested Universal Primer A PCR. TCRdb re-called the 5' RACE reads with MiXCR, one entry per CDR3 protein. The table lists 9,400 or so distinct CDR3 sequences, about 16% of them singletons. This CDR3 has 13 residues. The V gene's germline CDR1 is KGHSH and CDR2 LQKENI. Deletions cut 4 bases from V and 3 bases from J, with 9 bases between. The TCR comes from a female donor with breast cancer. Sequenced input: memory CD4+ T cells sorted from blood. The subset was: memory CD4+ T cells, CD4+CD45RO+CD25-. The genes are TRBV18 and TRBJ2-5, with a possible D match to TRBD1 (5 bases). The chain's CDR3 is CASSRGAEETQYF. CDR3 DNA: TGTGCCAGCTCACGTGGGGCCGAAGAGACCCAGTACTTC.